This paragraph covers one T cell receptor (beta chain) sequence. Primers included in the PCR were 60 Vbeta and 13 Jbeta primers. In the original processing: The authors later counted tens of millions of unique TCR beta chains, about 11 million of them shared. TCRdb keeps only in-frame clones here, not all; method: immunoSEQ multiplex PCR. V, J and clone size reflect that table, while D and trimming were determined from the DNA. The data show some 120,000 clones, roughly 73% seen once. The entry originates in a study of cytomegalovirus exposure and HLA in healthy donors. The overall study: The study placed less than 90% of its 398 genotyped donors in the Caucasian-associated ancestry cluster.

Per the germline V gene, CDR1 is SGDLS and CDR2 is YYNGEE. V was pared by 4 bases and J by 4 bases, with 17 bases between. The CDR3 is 15 amino acids. This sequence originates from a woman in her twenties or thirties in good health and CMV-seronegative. V usage is TRBV9 and J usage is TRBJ1-1; a weak D match, TRBD1 (5 bases). Sequenced material: PBMCs. CDR3 sequence (DNA): TGTGCCAGCAGCCCCCATGGGGCAGCGACCACTGAAGCTTTCTTT. Protein product: CASSPHGAATTEAFF.